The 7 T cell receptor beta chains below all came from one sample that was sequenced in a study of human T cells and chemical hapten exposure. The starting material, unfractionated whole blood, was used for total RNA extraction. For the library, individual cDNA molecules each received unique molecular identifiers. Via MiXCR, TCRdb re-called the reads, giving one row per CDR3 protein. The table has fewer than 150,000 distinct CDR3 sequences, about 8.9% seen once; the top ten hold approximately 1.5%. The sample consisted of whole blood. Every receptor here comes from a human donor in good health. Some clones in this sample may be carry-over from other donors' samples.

The CDR3 bases are TGTGCCAGCAGTTACTCCGGGACCCAGTACTTC. It encodes CASSYSGTQYF. V is TRBV6-5 and J is TRBJ2-5; D not resolved. The CDR3 loop spans 11 amino acids. Per germline, CDR1 MNHEY and CDR2 SVGAGI. The V and J ends lost 0 bases and 7 bases respectively, with 3 bases between them.

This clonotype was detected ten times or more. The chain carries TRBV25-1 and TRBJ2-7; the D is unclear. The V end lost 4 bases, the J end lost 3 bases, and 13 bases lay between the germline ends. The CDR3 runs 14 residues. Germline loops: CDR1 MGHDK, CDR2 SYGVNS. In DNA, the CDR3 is TGTGCCAGCAGTGGGGGTGGGTCCATCTACGAGCAGTACTTC. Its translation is CASSGGGSIYEQYF.

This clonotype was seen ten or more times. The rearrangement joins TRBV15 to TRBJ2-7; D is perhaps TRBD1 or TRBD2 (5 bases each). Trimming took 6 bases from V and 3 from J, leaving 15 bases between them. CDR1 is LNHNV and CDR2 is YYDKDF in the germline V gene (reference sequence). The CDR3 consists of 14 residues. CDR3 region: CATRDSGTLYEQYF. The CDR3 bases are TGTGCCACCAGAGATTCCGGGACCCTCTACGAGCAGTACTTC.

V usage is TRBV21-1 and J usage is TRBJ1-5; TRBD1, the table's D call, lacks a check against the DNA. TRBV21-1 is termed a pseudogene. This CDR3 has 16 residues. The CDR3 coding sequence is TGTGCCAGCAGCTCTCCGGGAGCCCCTAGCAATCAGCCCCAGCATTTT. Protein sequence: CASSSPGAPSNQPQHF.

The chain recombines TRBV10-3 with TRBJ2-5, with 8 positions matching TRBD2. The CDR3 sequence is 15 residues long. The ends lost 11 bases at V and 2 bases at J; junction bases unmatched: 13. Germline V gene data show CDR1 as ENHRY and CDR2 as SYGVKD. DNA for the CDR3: TGTGCCTCGCAAGGGAGGGCTAGCGGGCAAGAGACCCAGTACTTC. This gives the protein CASQGRASGQETQYF.

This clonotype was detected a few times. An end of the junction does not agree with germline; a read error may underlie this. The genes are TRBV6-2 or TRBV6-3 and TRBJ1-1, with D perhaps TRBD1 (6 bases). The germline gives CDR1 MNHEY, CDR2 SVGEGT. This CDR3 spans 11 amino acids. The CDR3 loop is CASSLGTQGIF. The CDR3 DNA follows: TGTGCCAGCAGCCTCGGGACCCAGGGGATCTTT.

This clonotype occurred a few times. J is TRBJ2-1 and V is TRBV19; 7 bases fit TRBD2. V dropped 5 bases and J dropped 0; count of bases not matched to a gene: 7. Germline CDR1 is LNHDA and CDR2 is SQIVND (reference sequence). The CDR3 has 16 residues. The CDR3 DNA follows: TGTGCCAGTAGTGGGGGGGATACGAGCTCCTACAATGAGCAGTTCTTC. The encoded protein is CASSGGDTSSYNEQFF.